Listed here are 7 T cell receptor beta chains from one sample, sequenced in a study of response to subunit inactivated influenza vaccine. TCRdb recomputed calls from the RT-PCR reads with MiXCR, one row per CDR3 protein. This table holds approximately 700,000 distinct CDR3 sequences, approximately 14% found once. Sequencing was performed on PBMCs from blood, taken 14 to 15 days before vaccination. The source of these receptors is a man between 45 and 60 years old who received an inactivated influenza vaccine.

This chain links TRBV5-1 with TRBJ2-7; 9 bases agree with TRBD1. The junction had 5 bases not matched to a gene; V was cut back by 4 bases and J by 3 bases. The CDR3 is made up of 14 amino acids. The germline gives CDR1 SGHRS, CDR2 YFSETQ. CDR3 sequence reads: CASSQMGQGYEQYF. CDR3 coding DNA: TGCGCCAGCAGCCAAATGGGACAGGGCTACGAGCAGTACTTC.

The sample holds a few counts of this clonotype. V is TRBV15 and J is TRBJ1-4; D gene unclear. The CDR3 runs to 18 residues. Germline V lookup: CDR1 LNHNV, CDR2 YYDKDF (reference sequence). Between the trimmed V and J ends, which lost 0 bases and 6 bases, there was a span of 20 bases. The CDR3 is CATSRESSAGNWDEKLFF. Here the CDR3 DNA reads TGTGCCACCAGCAGAGAGAGTAGTGCTGGGAACTGGGATGAAAAACTGTTTTTT.

The chain carries TRBV20-1 and TRBJ2-2; D is ambiguous. Per the germline V gene, CDR1 is DFQATT and CDR2 is SNEGSKA (reference sequence). V was pared by 3 bases and J by 0 bases, with 11 bases between. There are 15 residues in the CDR3. This chain's CDR3 is CSASRGRSNTGELFF. The CDR3 DNA follows: TGCAGTGCTAGTCGAGGACGGTCGAACACCGGGGAGCTGTTTTTT.

The sample holds a few counts of this clonotype. The rearrangement links TRBV6-2 or TRBV6-3 to TRBJ1-1; perhaps TRBD1 as D (5 bases). Germline CDR1 reads MNHEY; CDR2 reads SVGEGT. This CDR3 region has 17 residues. Trimming cost V 5 bases and J 1 base, with 20 bases left between them. Here the CDR3 reads CASSRGQVAVRNTEAFF. The CDR3 DNA reads as TGTGCCAGCAGTCGGGGCCAGGTGGCGGTCCGGAACACTGAAGCTTTCTTT.

The genes are TRBV20-1 and TRBJ2-7; 7 bases are a match to TRBD2. V was clipped by 4 bases and J by 2 bases; unmatched bases: 5. The V gene's germline CDR1 is DFQATT and CDR2 SNEGSKA (reference sequence). CDR3 size: 13 residues. The CDR3 is CSAIASGPYEQYF. In nucleotides, the CDR3 is TGCAGTGCTATTGCTAGCGGTCCCTACGAGCAGTACTTC.

This clonotype has only a few counts. The chain carries TRBV7-9 and TRBJ1-1, with TRBD1 as a possible D gene (5 bases). V was cut by 3 bases and J by 7 bases, with 9 bases left in between. Germline CDR1 SEHNR, CDR2 FQNEAQ (reference sequence). This CDR3 is 12 amino acids long. The CDR3 nucleotides read TGTGCCAGCAGCTTGACAGACGATGAAGCTTTCTTT. It translates to CASSLTDDEAFF.

The chain joins TRBV30 to TRBJ1-5, with no clear D. Germline lookup yields CDR1 GTSNPN and CDR2 SVGIG (reference sequence). The CDR3 runs 13 residues. Trimming cost V 2 bases and J 3 bases, with 8 bases left between them. CDR3 DNA sequence: TGTGCCTGGAGTCAGGCAGCCAATCAGCCCCAGCATTTT. Translating it yields CAWSQAANQPQHF.